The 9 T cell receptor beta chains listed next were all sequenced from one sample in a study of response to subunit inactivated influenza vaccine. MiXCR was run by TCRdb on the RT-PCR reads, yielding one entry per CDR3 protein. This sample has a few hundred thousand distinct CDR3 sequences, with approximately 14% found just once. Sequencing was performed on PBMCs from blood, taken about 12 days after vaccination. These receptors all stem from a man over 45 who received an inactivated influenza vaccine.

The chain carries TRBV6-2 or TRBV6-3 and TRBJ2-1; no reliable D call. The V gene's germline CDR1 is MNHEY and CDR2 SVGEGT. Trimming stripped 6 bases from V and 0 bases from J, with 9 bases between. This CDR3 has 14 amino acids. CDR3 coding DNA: TGTGCCAGCAGCGAAGTAAGCTCCTACAATGAGCAGTTCTTC. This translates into CASSEVSSYNEQFF.

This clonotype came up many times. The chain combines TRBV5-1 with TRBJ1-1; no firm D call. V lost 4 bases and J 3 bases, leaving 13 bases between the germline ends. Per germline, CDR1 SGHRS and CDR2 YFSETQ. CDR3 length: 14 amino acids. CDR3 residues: CASSQNPTDTEAFF. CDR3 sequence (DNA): TGCGCCAGCAGCCAAAACCCCACGGACACTGAAGCTTTCTTT.

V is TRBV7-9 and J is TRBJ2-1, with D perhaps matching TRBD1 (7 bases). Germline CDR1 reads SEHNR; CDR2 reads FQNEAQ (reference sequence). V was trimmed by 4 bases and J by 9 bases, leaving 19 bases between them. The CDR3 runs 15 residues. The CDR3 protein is CASSSDRVAGSEQFF. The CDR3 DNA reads TGTGCCAGCAGCTCCGACAGGGTGGCCGGGAGTGAGCAGTTCTTC.

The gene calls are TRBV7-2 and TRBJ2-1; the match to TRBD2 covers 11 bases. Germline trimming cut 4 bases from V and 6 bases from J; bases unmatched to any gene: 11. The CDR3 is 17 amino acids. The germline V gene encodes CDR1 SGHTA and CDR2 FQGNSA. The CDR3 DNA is TGTGCCAGCAGCTCCGTCCTGACTAGCGGGACCGCCAATGAGCAGTTCTTC. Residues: CASSSVLTSGTANEQFF.

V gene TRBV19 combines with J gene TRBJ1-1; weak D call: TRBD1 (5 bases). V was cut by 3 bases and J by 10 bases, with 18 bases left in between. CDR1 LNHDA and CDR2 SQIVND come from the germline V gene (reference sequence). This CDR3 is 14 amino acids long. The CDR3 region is CASSIEGIGVRAFF. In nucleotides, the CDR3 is TGTGCCAGTAGTATTGAGGGAATAGGGGTTCGAGCTTTCTTT.

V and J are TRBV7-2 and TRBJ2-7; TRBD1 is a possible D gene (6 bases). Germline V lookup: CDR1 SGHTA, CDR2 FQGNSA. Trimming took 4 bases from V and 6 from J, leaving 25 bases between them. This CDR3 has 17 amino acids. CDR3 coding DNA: TGTGCCAGCAGCTACACGAGTCCCGGGACACGCCGCGGCGAGCAGTACTTC. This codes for CASSYTSPGTRRGEQYF.

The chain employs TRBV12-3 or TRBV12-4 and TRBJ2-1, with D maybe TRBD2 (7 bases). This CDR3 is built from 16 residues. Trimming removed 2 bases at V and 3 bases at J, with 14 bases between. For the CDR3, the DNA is TGTGCCAGCAGTTTATGGGGGGCTAGCGGCTACAATGAGCAGTTCTTC. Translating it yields CASSLWGASGYNEQFF.

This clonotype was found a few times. In nucleotides, the CDR3 is TGTGCCAGCAGCGTGGCGGGGGGCCCTTCGGATACGCAGTATTTT. The encoded protein is CASSVAGGPSDTQYF. The chain couples TRBV9 to TRBJ2-3, with 8 bases identical to TRBD2. J lost 6 bases, V lost 2 bases, and 8 bases had no gene match. Looked up from germline, CDR1 is SGDLS and CDR2 is YYNGEE. CDR3 length: 15 amino acids.

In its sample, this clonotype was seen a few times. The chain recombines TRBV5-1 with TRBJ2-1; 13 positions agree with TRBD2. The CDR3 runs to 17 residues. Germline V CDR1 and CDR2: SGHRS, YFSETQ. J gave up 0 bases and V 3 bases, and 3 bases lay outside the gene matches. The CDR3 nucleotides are TGCGCCAGCAGCTCGGGGACTAGCGGGATCTCCTACAATGAGCAGTTCTTC. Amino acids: CASSSGTSGISYNEQFF.